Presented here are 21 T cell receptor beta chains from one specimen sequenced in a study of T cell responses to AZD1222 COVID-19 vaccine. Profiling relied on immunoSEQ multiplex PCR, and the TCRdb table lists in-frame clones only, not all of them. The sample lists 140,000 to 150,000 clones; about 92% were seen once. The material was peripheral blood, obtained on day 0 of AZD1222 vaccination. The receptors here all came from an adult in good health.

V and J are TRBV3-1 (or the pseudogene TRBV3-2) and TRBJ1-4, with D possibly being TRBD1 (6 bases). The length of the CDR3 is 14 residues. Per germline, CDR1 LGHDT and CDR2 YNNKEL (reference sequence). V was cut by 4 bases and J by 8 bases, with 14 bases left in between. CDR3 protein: CASSPGGAGEKLFF. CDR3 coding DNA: TGTGCCAGCAGCCCGGGGGGGGCAGGGGAAAAACTGTTTTTT.

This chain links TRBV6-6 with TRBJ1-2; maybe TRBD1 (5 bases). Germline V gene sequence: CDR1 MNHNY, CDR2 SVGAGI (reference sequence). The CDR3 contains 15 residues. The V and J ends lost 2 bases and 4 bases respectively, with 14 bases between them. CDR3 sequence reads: CASSYEGPSSYGYTF. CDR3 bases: TGTGCCAGCAGTTACGAGGGACCGAGTTCCTATGGCTACACCTTC.

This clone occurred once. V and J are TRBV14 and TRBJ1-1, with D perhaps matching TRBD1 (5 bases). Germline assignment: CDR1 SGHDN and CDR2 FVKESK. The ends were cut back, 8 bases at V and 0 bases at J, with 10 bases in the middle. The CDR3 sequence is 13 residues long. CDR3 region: CASGTGLNTEAFF. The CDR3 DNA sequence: TGTGCCAGCGGTACAGGCCTGAACACTGAAGCTTTCTTT.

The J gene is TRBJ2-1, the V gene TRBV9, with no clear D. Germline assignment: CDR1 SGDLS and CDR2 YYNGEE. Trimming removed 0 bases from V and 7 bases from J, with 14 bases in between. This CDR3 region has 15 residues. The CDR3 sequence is CASSVATSVVNEQFF. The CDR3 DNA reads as TGTGCCAGCAGCGTAGCAACGAGCGTCGTTAATGAGCAGTTCTTC.

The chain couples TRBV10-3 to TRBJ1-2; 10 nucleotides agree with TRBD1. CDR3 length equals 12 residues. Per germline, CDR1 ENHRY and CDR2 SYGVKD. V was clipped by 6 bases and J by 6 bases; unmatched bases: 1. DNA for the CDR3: TGTGCCATCAGCGGGACAGGGGATGGCTACACCTTC. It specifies CAISGTGDGYTF.

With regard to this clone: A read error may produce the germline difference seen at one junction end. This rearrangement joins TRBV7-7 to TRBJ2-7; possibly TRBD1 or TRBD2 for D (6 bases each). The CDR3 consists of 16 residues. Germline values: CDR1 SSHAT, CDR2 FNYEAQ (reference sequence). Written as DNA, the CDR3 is TGTGCTAGCAGCTTAGATATGTGGGGGGCCTCCTACGAGCAGTACTTC. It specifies CASSLDMWGASYEQYF.

The CDR3 sequence is CASSPSVGTGDNEQFF. The CDR3 DNA reads TGTGCCAGCTCACCATCTGTCGGGACGGGAGACAATGAGCAGTTCTTC. This chain joins TRBV18 and TRBJ2-1; tentatively, D is TRBD2 (6 bases). The CDR3 is 16 residues long. The V end lost 2 bases, the J end lost 5 bases, and 16 bases lay between the germline ends. Germline CDR1 and CDR2: KGHSH and LQKENI.

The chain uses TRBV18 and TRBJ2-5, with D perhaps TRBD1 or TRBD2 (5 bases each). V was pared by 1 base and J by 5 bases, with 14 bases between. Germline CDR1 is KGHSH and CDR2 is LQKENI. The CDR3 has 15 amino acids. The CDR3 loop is CASSPLARGQETQYF. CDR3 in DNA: TGTGCCAGCTCACCACTAGCGAGGGGTCAGGAGACCCAGTACTTC.

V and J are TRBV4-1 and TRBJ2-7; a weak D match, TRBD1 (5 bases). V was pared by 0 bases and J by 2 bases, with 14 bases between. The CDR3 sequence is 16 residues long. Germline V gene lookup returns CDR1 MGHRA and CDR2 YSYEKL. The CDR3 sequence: CASSQEKGAATYEQYF. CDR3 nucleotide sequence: TGCGCCAGCAGCCAAGAGAAAGGGGCAGCAACCTACGAGCAGTACTTC.

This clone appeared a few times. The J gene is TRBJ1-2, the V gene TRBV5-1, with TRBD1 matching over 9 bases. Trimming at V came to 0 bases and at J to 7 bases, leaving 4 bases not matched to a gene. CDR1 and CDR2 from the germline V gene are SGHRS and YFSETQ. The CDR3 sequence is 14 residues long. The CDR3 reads CASSLEGTGFGYTF. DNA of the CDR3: TGCGCCAGCAGCTTGGAGGGGACAGGGTTTGGCTACACCTTC.

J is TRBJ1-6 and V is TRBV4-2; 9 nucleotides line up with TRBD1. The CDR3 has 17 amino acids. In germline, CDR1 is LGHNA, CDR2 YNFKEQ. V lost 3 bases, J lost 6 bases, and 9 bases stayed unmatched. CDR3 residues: CASSQEQGALSNSPLHF. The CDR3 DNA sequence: TGTGCCAGCAGCCAGGAACAGGGGGCTCTGAGTAATTCACCCCTCCACTTT.

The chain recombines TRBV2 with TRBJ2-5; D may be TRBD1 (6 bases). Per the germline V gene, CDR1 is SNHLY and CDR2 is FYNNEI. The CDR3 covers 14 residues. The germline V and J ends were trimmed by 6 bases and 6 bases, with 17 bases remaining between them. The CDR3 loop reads CASRRSGTSKTQYF. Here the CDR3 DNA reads TGTGCCAGCAGGAGATCCGGGACATCGAAGACCCAGTACTTC. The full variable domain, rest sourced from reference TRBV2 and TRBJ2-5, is EPEVTQTPSHQVTQMGQEVILRCVPISNHLYFYWYRQILGQKVEFLVSFYNNEISEKSEIFDDQFSVERPDGSNFTLKIRSTKLEDSAMYFCASRRSGTSKTQYFGPGTRLLVL.

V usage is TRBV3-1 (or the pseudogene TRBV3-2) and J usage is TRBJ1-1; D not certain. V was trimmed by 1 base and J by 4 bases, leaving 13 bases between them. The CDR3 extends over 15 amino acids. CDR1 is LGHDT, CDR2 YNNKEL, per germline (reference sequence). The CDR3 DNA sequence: TGTGCCAGCAGCCAAGGACCCCGTTTTGGCACTGAAGCTTTCTTT. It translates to CASSQGPRFGTEAFF.

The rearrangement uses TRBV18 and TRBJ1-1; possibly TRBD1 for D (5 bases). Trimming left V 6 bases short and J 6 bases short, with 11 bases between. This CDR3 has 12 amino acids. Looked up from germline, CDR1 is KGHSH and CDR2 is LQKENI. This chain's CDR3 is CASSLTTAEAFF. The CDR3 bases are TGTGCCAGCTCGCTCACGACAGCTGAAGCTTTCTTT.

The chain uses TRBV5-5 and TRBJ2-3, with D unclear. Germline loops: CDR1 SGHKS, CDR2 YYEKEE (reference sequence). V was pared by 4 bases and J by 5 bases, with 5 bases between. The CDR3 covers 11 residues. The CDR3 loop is CASSRGDTQYF. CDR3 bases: TGTGCCAGCAGCAGAGGAGATACGCAGTATTTT.

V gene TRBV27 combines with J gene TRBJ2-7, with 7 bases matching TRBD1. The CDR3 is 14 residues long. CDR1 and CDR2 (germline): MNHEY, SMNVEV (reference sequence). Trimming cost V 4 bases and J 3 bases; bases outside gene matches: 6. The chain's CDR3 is CASSSDRRNYEQYF. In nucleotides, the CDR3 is TGTGCCAGCAGTTCGGACAGGCGAAACTACGAGCAGTACTTC.

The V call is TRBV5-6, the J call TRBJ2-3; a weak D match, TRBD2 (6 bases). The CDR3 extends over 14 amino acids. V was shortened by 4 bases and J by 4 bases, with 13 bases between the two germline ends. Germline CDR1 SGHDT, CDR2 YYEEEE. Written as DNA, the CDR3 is TGTGCCAGCAGCCGTGAAGGGACTTCAGATACGCAGTATTTT. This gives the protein CASSREGTSDTQYF.

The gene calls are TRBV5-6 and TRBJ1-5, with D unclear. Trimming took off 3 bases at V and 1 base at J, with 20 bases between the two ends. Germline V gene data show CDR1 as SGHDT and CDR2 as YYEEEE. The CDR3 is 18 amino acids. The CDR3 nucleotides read TGTGCCAGCAGCTCCTCCAGGACTCTTGGGTTCAGCAATCAGCCCCAGCATTTT. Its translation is CASSSSRTLGFSNQPQHF. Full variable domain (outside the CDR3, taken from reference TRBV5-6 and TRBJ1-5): DAGVTQSPTHLIKTRGQQVTLRCSPKSGHDTVSWYQQALGQGPQFIFQYYEEEERQRGNFPDRFSGHQFPNYSSELNVNALLLGDSALYLCASSSSRTLGFSNQPQHFGDGTRLSIL.

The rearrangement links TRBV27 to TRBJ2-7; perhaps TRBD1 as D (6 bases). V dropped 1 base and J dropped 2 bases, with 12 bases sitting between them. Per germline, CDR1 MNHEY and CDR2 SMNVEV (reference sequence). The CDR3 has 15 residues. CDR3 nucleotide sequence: TGTGCCAGCAGTTTATATACAGGGTCAACCTACGAGCAGTACTTC. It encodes CASSLYTGSTYEQYF.

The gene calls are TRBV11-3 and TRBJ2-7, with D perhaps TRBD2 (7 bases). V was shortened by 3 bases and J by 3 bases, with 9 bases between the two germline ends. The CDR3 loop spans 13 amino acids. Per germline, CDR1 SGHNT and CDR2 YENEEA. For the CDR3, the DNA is TGTGCCAGCAGCTTGAGGGGGGGCTACGAGCAGTACTTC. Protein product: CASSLRGGYEQYF. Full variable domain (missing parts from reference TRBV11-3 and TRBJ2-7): EAGVVQSPRYKIIEKKQPVAFWCNPISGHNTLYWYLQNLGQGPELLIRYENEEAVDDSQLPKDRFSAERLKGVDSTLKIQPAELGDSAVYLCASSLRGGYEQYFGPGTRLTVT.

The DNA of the CDR3 is TGTGCCAGCAGCTTAGAAACAGAAGAGACCCAGTACTTC. It yields the protein CASSLETEETQYF. V and J are TRBV11-3 and TRBJ2-5; D is undetermined. Germline-derived CDR1 and CDR2 are SGHNT and YENEEA. CDR3 length equals 13 residues. V lost 0 bases to trimming and J lost 3 bases, with 5 bases between them.